The 25 T cell receptor beta chains reported below all come from one sample, sequenced in a study of blood T cell repertoires in COVID-19. The protocol was immunoSEQ multiplex PCR, while the TCRdb copy is restricted to in-frame clones and leaves out a portion. The sample yields under 60,000 clones, around four fifths seen once. The sequenced material came from peripheral blood. The receptors originated from a man in his sixties with acute or convalescent COVID-19.

The chain combines TRBV9 with TRBJ1-1; possible D gene TRBD1, 6 bases. Germline V gene lookup returns CDR1 SGDLS and CDR2 YYNGEE. The V and J ends lost 5 bases and 8 bases respectively, with 16 bases between them. The CDR3 runs to 13 residues. CDR3 sequence (DNA): TGTGCCAGCAGTCCACTGCCACAGGGCGAAGCTTTCTTT. Translated: CASSPLPQGEAFF.

The V call is TRBV2, the J call TRBJ2-5; weak D call: TRBD2 (6 bases). The CDR3 is 11 residues long. V was pared by 7 bases and J by 4 bases, with 7 bases between. The germline V gene encodes CDR1 SNHLY and CDR2 FYNNEI. Written as DNA, the CDR3 is TGTGCCAGCACCGGGGGAGAGACCCAGTACTTC. As protein: CASTGGETQYF.

The rearrangement uses TRBV18 and TRBJ2-2; weak D call: TRBD1 (5 bases). The V end was cut by 3 bases, the J end by 0 bases, with 11 bases between. This CDR3 has 16 amino acids. Germline-derived CDR1 and CDR2 are KGHSH and LQKENI. CDR3 sequence: CASSPLKGSNTGELFF. CDR3 nucleotide sequence: TGTGCCAGCTCACCCCTGAAGGGGTCGAACACCGGGGAGCTGTTTTTT.

As concerns this clone: Additional DNA sequences in this sample encode the identical CDR3. This rearrangement joins TRBV6-5 to TRBJ1-1; D gene uncertain. Between the trimmed V and J ends, which lost 9 bases and 4 bases, there was a span of 21 bases. Germline V gene sequence: CDR1 MNHEY, CDR2 SVGAGI. The CDR3 extends over 15 amino acids. The CDR3 bases are TGTGCCAGTTCCGACTTCAACCCTTCCACCACTGAAGCTTTCTTT. It codes for CASSDFNPSTTEAFF.

The chain joins TRBV19 to TRBJ2-1; 9 positions match TRBD2. Germline V CDR1 and CDR2: LNHDA, SQIVND (reference sequence). J gave up 6 bases and V 7 bases, and 7 bases lay outside the gene matches. This CDR3 has 14 amino acids. The CDR3 reads CASTASGAFNEQFF. DNA for the CDR3: TGTGCCAGTACCGCTAGCGGGGCATTCAATGAGCAGTTCTTC.

V usage is TRBV6-5 and J usage is TRBJ1-1; D is perhaps TRBD1 (6 bases). The ends were cut back, 6 bases at V and 5 bases at J, with 13 bases in the middle. The V gene's germline CDR1 is MNHEY and CDR2 SVGAGI. The CDR3 is 13 amino acids. CDR3 loop: CASRGGGATEAFF. CDR3 DNA sequence: TGTGCCAGCAGGGGTGGGGGGGCGACTGAAGCTTTCTTT.

The V call is TRBV7-3, the J call TRBJ2-6, with D possibly matching TRBD1 (5 bases). This CDR3 has 15 residues. Germline V gives CDR1 SGHTA, CDR2 FQGTGA. The V end lost 5 bases, the J end lost 4 bases, and 12 bases lay between the germline ends. CDR3 nucleotides: TGTGCCAGCAGCGCTACAGGTACCGGGGCCAACGTCCTGACTTTC. This gives the protein CASSATGTGANVLTF. Full variable domain (remainder filled in from reference TRBV7-3 and TRBJ2-6): GAGVSQTPSNKVTEKGKYVELRCDPISGHTALYWYRQSLGQGPEFLIYFQGTGAADDSGLPNDRFFAVRPEGSVSTLKIQRTERGDSAVYLCASSATGTGANVLTFGAGSRLTVL.

The rearrangement joins TRBV19 to TRBJ1-5; TRBD1 agrees at 7 bases. Germline V gene data show CDR1 as LNHDA and CDR2 as SQIVND (reference sequence). After removal of 3 bases from V and 5 bases from J, the junction contained 4 bases not matched to a gene. This CDR3 region has 14 residues. The CDR3 region has the DNA TGTGCCAGTAGTATCAGGACAGGTCATCAGCCCCAGCATTTT. This translates into CASSIRTGHQPQHF.

The chain joins TRBV10-3 to TRBJ2-2; D might be TRBD1 (6 bases). The CDR3 has 15 residues. Trimming took 7 bases from V and 1 from J, leaving 13 bases between them. The V gene's germline CDR1 is ENHRY and CDR2 SYGVKD. CDR3 sequence (DNA): TGTGCCATCAATACACGGACAGAGAACACCGGGGAGCTGTTTTTT. Translation: CAINTRTENTGELFF.

The V call is TRBV7-9, the J call TRBJ1-2; 11 bases are a match to TRBD1. This CDR3 has 16 amino acids. From germline, CDR1 is SEHNR and CDR2 FQNEAQ (reference sequence). The ends lost 2 bases at V and 6 bases at J; junction bases unmatched: 8. The CDR3 sequence is CASSLLGQGARNGYTF. In DNA form, the CDR3 reads TGTGCCAGCAGCTTACTAGGACAGGGGGCGCGGAATGGCTACACCTTC. The variable domain in full, completed from reference TRBV7-9 and TRBJ1-2, reads DTGVSQNPRHKITKRGQNVTFRCDPISEHNRLYWYRQTLGQGPEFLTYFQNEAQLEKSRLLSDRFSAERPKGSFSTLEIQRTEQGDSAMYLCASSLLGQGARNGYTFGSGTRLTVV.

This sequence joins TRBV7-9 and TRBJ2-1; 9 positions agree with TRBD1. The germline V gene encodes CDR1 SEHNR and CDR2 FQNEAQ (reference sequence). The CDR3 covers 13 residues. After removal of 5 bases from V and 13 bases from J, the junction contained 9 bases not matched to a gene. Here the CDR3 DNA reads TGTGCCAGCAGCCAGACAGGGGGGCTTAGACAGTTCTTC. This sequence encodes CASSQTGGLRQFF.

This clone has just a few counts. The chain couples TRBV5-6 to TRBJ2-7; D perhaps matches TRBD1 (5 bases). Germline CDR1 is SGHDT and CDR2 is YYEEEE. The CDR3 length is 14 residues. V lost 2 bases and J lost 6, with 15 bases in between. The CDR3, as DNA: TGTGCCAGCAGCTTTGCCGGACACGGTAGCGAGCAGTACTTC. Amino acids: CASSFAGHGSEQYF.

V and J are TRBV19 and TRBJ2-2, with 7 bases aligning to TRBD1. V was pared by 5 bases and J by 6 bases, with 6 bases of the junction left unmatched. CDR1 and CDR2 from the germline V gene are LNHDA and SQIVND (reference sequence). The CDR3 totals 14 residues. CDR3 region: CASSQQGKAGELFF. The CDR3 coding sequence is TGTGCCAGTAGTCAACAGGGGAAGGCCGGGGAGCTGTTTTTT.

The CDR3 loop reads CASSTGTGNTGELFF. The CDR3 bases are TGTGCCAGCAGCACCGGGACAGGGAACACCGGGGAGCTGTTTTTT. V usage is TRBV2 and J usage is TRBJ2-2, with 8 bases matching TRBD1. The germline gives CDR1 SNHLY, CDR2 FYNNEI. The CDR3 spans 15 residues. With 6 bases clipped from V and 1 base from J, the junction kept 4 bases outside the gene matches.

The chain is built from TRBV24-1 and TRBJ2-5; D gene uncertain. Germline V CDR1 and CDR2: KGHDR, SFDVKD. CDR3 length: 14 amino acids. V was shortened by 4 bases and J by 3 bases, with 11 bases between the two germline ends. CDR3 amino acids: CATSDPVREETQYF. The CDR3 DNA reads as TGTGCCACCAGTGACCCGGTTAGAGAAGAGACCCAGTACTTC.

This clone was seen only a few times. V is TRBV6-5 and J is TRBJ1-2, with D perhaps TRBD1 (6 bases). Trimming shortened V by 7 bases and J by 8 bases, and 20 bases separated the two germline ends. The germline V gene has CDR1 MNHEY and CDR2 SVGAGI. The length of the CDR3 is 14 residues. The CDR3 loop reads CASTEGWQGFGYTF. CDR3 DNA sequence: TGTGCCAGCACCGAGGGGTGGCAGGGGTTCGGCTACACCTTC.

This chain joins TRBV10-3 and TRBJ1-2; TRBD1 aligns across 8 bases. V shed 11 bases, J shed 8 bases, and the junction held 13 bases outside the gene matches. Germline V gene sequence: CDR1 ENHRY, CDR2 SYGVKD. The CDR3 sequence is 13 residues long. CDR3 in DNA: TGTGCCGCCTCGGGACAGGTTCAAAAGGGCTACACCTTC. This gives the protein CAASGQVQKGYTF.

J is TRBJ2-1 and V is TRBV11-2; 8 bases map to TRBD2. Germline CDR1 SGHAT, CDR2 FQNNGV. The CDR3 has 16 amino acids. Trimming at V came to 3 bases and at J to 4 bases, leaving 8 bases not matched to a gene. For the CDR3, the DNA is TGTGCCAGCAGCTTCGCCACTAGCGGAGCTTACAATGAGCAGTTCTTC. It is translated as CASSFATSGAYNEQFF.

The chain uses TRBV5-1 and TRBJ2-1; 7 bases match TRBD2. There are 13 residues in the CDR3. Losses at the gene ends were 4 bases for V and 10 bases for J; bases not matched to a gene: 8. CDR1 is SGHRS, CDR2 YFSETQ, per germline. The DNA for the CDR3 is TGCGCCAGCAGCAGGGGACCGGGACTAGAGCAGTTCTTC. Translated, it gives CASSRGPGLEQFF.

The V call is TRBV7-3, the J call TRBJ2-2; 10 nucleotides agree with TRBD1. CDR3 size: 14 residues. Germline V gene lookup returns CDR1 SGHTA and CDR2 FQGTGA. V was pared by 2 bases and J by 6 bases, with 0 bases of the junction left unmatched. In DNA form, the CDR3 reads TGTGCCAGCAGCTTAGGACAGGGGGCCGGGGAGCTGTTTTTT. The encoded protein is CASSLGQGAGELFF.

This clone was observed a handful of times. The CDR3 coding sequence is TGTGCCAGCAGCTTAGAAGCGGGGGAGCCTCGGGGCGGGGAGCTGTTTTTT. Protein: CASSLEAGEPRGGELFF. The rearrangement uses TRBV7-9 and TRBJ2-2, with TRBD2 matching over 8 bases. The V gene end was trimmed by 1 base and the J gene end by 7 bases; junction bases not matched to a gene: 11. This CDR3 has 17 amino acids. Germline V CDR1 and CDR2: SEHNR, FQNEAQ (reference sequence).

This CDR3 reads CSVEDLKGREETQYF. CDR3 sequence (DNA): TGCAGCGTTGAAGATCTTAAGGGCAGGGAAGAGACCCAGTACTTC. The chain couples TRBV29-1 to TRBJ2-5, with D possibly being TRBD1 (5 bases). V was trimmed by 0 bases and J by 3 bases, leaving 14 bases between them. Germline V gene data show CDR1 as SQVTM and CDR2 as ANQGSEA. This CDR3 comprises 15 residues.

The chain links TRBV4-1 to TRBJ1-2; TRBD1 agrees at 11 bases. V trimming: 4 bases; J trimming: 6 bases; junction bases outside the gene matches: 7. Germline CDR1 MGHRA, CDR2 YSYEKL. The CDR3 runs 15 residues. The CDR3 sequence: CASSRWTGGENGYTF. The CDR3 DNA follows: TGCGCCAGCAGCCGCTGGACAGGGGGCGAAAATGGCTACACCTTC.

The V call is TRBV5-5, the J call TRBJ2-5; D gene uncertain. This CDR3 region has 12 residues. V was clipped by 0 bases and J by 4 bases, with 4 bases between them. Germline V gene sequence: CDR1 SGHKS, CDR2 YYEKEE (reference sequence). The DNA for the CDR3 is TGTGCCAGCAGCTTGGCCGGAGAGACCCAGTACTTC. It is translated as CASSLAGETQYF.

This sequence joins TRBV2 and TRBJ1-2, with D unresolved. CDR1 is SNHLY and CDR2 is FYNNEI in the germline V gene. The length of the CDR3 is 13 residues. V lost 4 bases to trimming and J lost 0 bases, with 6 bases between them. The CDR3 protein is CASSADTNYGYTF. The DNA of the CDR3 is TGTGCCAGCAGTGCCGACACTAACTATGGCTACACCTTC.